This T cell receptor beta chain was found in a study of blood T cell repertoires in COVID-19. The CDR3 is 13 amino acids. V gave up 6 bases and J gave up 8 bases, with 16 bases separating them. From germline, CDR1 is SNHLY and CDR2 FYNNEI. TCRdb's copy holds only in-frame clones and misses some; the assay was immunoSEQ multiplex PCR. The table records approximately 100,000 clones, 70% to 90% of them present only once. This TCR was sampled from a human donor in a cohort sampled during active COVID-19. V gene TRBV2 combines with J gene TRBJ1-2; a weak D match, TRBD1 (6 bases). Source material: peripheral blood. DNA for the CDR3: TGTGCCAGCAGGCTAGAAACAGGGTCCGGCTACACCTTC. Amino acids: CASRLETGSGYTF.